This TCR beta chain comes out of a study of identical twins. J gave up 8 bases and V 0 bases, and 3 bases lay outside the gene matches. The CDR3 sequence is 15 residues long. Per the germline V gene, CDR1 is SGDLS and CDR2 is YYNGEE. This clonotype was seen just once. Each CDR3 protein gets one entry after TCRdb re-called the 5' RACE reads with MiXCR. This table has under 900,000 distinct CDR3 sequences, roughly an eighth appearing once. These data were also reused for a study on yellow fever vaccine responses in identical twins.

The chain links TRBV9 to TRBJ2-5; TRBD2 matches 14 bases. This TCR was recovered from a woman younger than 35 in good health. The specimen was PBMCs. The CDR3 spells CASSVEGLAGATQYF. Written as DNA, the CDR3 is TGTGCCAGCAGCGTAGAGGGACTAGCGGGGGCCACCCAGTACTTC.